Following are 6 T cell receptor beta chains from one sample sequenced in a study of blood T cell repertoires in COVID-19. Repertoires were generated with immunoSEQ multiplex PCR, while TCRdb's copy carries only in-frame clones and drops some. This sample has some 350,000 clones; 80% to 90% occur once, and the top ten carry around 1%. The sequenced material came from PBMCs or T cells enriched from blood (not recorded which). Receptors originate from a man younger than 30 who had recovered from COVID-19.

The rearrangement uses TRBV7-2 and TRBJ1-2, with 7 positions matching TRBD1. This CDR3 is 13 amino acids long. CDR1 is SGHTA, CDR2 FQGNSA, per germline. V was pared by 5 bases and J by 5 bases, with 5 bases of the junction left unmatched. CDR3 region: CASSMTGFYGYTF. The CDR3 nucleotides read TGTGCCAGCAGCATGACAGGGTTTTATGGCTACACCTTC. The full variable domain, completed using reference TRBV7-2 and TRBJ1-2, is GAGVSQSPSNKVTEKGKDVELRCDPISGHTALYWYRQSLGQGLEFLIYFQGNSAPDKSGLPSDRFSAERTGGSVSTLTIQRTQQEDSAVYLCASSMTGFYGYTFGSGTRLTVV.

The chain is built from TRBV11-2 and TRBJ2-1, with a possible D match to TRBD2 (6 bases). CDR3 length equals 14 residues. Trimming shortened V by 5 bases and J by 3 bases, and 11 bases separated the two germline ends. Germline CDR1 reads SGHAT; CDR2 reads FQNNGV. The CDR3 coding sequence is TGTGCCAGCAGCCCAGGGACTTTCTACAATGAGCAGTTCTTC. Translating it yields CASSPGTFYNEQFF.

V is TRBV7-8 and J is TRBJ2-7; D uncertain. The CDR3 is 15 residues long. Trimming cost V 0 bases and J 6 bases, with 15 bases left between them. CDR1 and CDR2 from the germline V gene are SGHVS and FQNEAQ. The CDR3 spells CASSLASDGFTEQYF. In DNA form, the CDR3 reads TGTGCCAGCAGCTTAGCGTCAGACGGGTTCACCGAGCAGTACTTC.

This chain joins TRBV5-1 and TRBJ1-6; possibly TRBD1 for D (6 bases). Deletions cut 2 bases from V and 4 bases from J, with 10 bases between. Per the germline V gene, CDR1 is SGHRS and CDR2 is YFSETQ. The CDR3 totals 15 residues. The CDR3 nucleotides read TGCGCCAGCAGCTTTAACAGGGAATATAATTCACCCCTCCACTTT. Translation gives CASSFNREYNSPLHF.

The count of this clone is one. This sequence joins TRBV9 and TRBJ2-1, with TRBD2 identical over 10 bases. Unmatched junction bases numbered 3, after V lost 0 bases and J lost 0 bases. CDR3 size: 17 residues. CDR1 SGDLS and CDR2 YYNGEE come from the germline V gene. DNA for the CDR3: TGTGCCAGCAGCGTAGTGGCTAGCGGGGGCTCCTACAATGAGCAGTTCTTC. Translation gives CASSVVASGGSYNEQFF.

The genes are TRBV2 and TRBJ2-3, with 7 bases aligning to TRBD2. In germline, CDR1 is SNHLY, CDR2 FYNNEI. CDR3 length equals 13 residues. Unmatched junction bases numbered 1, after V lost 5 bases and J lost 2 bases. CDR3 sequence reads: CASSRDYTDTQYF. CDR3 DNA: TGTGCCAGCAGTCGGGACTACACAGATACGCAGTATTTT.